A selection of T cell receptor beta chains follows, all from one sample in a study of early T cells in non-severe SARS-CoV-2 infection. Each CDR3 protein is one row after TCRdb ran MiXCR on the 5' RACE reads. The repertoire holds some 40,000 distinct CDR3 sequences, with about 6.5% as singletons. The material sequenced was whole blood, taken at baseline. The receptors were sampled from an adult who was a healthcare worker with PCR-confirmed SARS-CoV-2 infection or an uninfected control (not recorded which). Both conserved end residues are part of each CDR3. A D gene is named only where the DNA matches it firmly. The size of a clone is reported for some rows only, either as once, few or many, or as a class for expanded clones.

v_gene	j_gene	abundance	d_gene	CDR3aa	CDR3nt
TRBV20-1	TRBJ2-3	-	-	CSASLENPAAPSTDTQYF	TGCAGTGCCTCACTTGAGAACCCCGCGGCCCCTAGCACAGATACGCAGTATTTT
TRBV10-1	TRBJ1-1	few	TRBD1	CASSKTGDGTEAFF	TGCGCCAGCAGTAAGACAGGGGACGGGACTGAAGCTTTCTTT
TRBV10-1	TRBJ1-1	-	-	CASSESWRGRTEAFF	TGCGCCAGCAGTGAGTCGTGGAGGGGCCGGACTGAAGCTTTCTTT
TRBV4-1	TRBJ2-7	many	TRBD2	CASSQERGGPYEQYF	TGCGCCAGCAGCCAAGAGCGGGGGGGCCCCTACGAGCAGTACTTC
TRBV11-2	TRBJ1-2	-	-	CASSRGAGKRGYTF	TGTGCCAGCAGCCGGGGGGCAGGGAAACGCGGCTACACCTTC
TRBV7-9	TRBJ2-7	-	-	CASSSDHYEQYF	TGTGCCAGCAGCTCTGACCATTACGAGCAGTACTTC
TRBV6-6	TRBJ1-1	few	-	CASSYSRQAEAFF	TGTGCCAGCAGTTACTCGAGGCAGGCTGAAGCTTTCTTT
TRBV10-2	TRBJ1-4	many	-	CASSARREGLREKLFF	TGCGCCAGCAGTGCACGGAGGGAAGGGTTACGGGAAAAACTGTTTTTT
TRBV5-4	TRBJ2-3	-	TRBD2	CASSSLLAGQGDTQYF	TGTGCCAGCAGCTCCTTACTAGCGGGCCAAGGAGATACGCAGTATTTT
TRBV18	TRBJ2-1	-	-	CASSPRADINNEQFF	TGTGCCAGCTCACCACGAGCGGACATAAACAATGAGCAGTTCTTC
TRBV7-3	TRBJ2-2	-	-	CASSSMGTGELFF	TGTGCCAGCAGCTCTATGGGCACCGGGGAGCTGTTTTTT
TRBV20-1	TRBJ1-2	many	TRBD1	CSARTGSGDYGYTF	TGCAGTGCACGGACAGGGAGTGGGGACTATGGCTACACCTTC
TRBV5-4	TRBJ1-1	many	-	CASSLMRGGDTEAFF	TGTGCCAGCAGCTTGATGAGGGGGGGCGACACTGAAGCTTTCTTT
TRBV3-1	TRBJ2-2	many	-	CASSQGPGELFF	TGTGCCAGCAGCCAAGGGCCCGGGGAGCTGTTTTTT
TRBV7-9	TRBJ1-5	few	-	CASSASGSNQPQHF	TGTGCCAGCAGCGCCTCAGGGAGTAATCAGCCCCAGCATTTT
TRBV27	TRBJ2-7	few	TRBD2	CASSLGLGSSYEQYF	TGTGCCAGCAGTTTGGGACTAGGGTCCTCCTACGAGCAGTACTTC
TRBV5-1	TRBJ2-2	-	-	CASSLEGRNTGELFF	TGCGCCAGCAGCTTGGAGGGGAGGAACACCGGGGAGCTGTTTTTT
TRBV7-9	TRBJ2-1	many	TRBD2	CASNPGGGRYNEQFF	TGTGCCAGCAACCCTGGCGGGGGACGGTACAATGAGCAGTTCTTC
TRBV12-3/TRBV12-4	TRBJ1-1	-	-	CASRRGHYYTEAFF	TGTGCCAGCAGGCGGGGACACTACTACACTGAAGCTTTCTTT
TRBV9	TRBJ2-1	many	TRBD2	CASSTLSGNRGEQFF	TGTGCCAGCAGCACCCTTAGCGGGAACCGTGGTGAGCAGTTCTTC
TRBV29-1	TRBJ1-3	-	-	CSVLRGGNTIYF	TGCAGCGTTTTGAGGGGAGGAAACACCATATATTTT
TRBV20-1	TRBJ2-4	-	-	CSARDWNNIVKNIQYF	TGCAGTGCTAGAGATTGGAATAACATAGTCAAAAACATTCAGTACTTC
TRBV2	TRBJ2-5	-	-	CASSDRGRTQYF	TGTGCCAGCAGTGATCGGGGAAGAACCCAGTACTTC
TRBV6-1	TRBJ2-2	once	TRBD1	CASARDRGETGELFF	TGTGCCAGCGCACGGGACAGGGGAGAGACCGGGGAGCTGTTTTTT
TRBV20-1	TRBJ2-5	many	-	CSAGQGPNRETQYF	TGCAGTGCTGGCCAGGGTCCGAATCGAGAGACCCAGTACTTC
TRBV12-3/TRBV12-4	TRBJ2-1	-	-	CASSLAGGPHEQFF	TGTGCCAGCAGTTTAGCGGGGGGGCCCCATGAGCAGTTCTTC
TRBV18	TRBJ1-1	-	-	CASSPQSLNTEAFF	TGTGCCAGCTCACCACAATCCTTGAACACTGAAGCTTTCTTT
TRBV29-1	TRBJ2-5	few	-	CSVDAGYQETQYF	TGCAGCGTTGATGCTGGATACCAAGAGACCCAGTACTTC